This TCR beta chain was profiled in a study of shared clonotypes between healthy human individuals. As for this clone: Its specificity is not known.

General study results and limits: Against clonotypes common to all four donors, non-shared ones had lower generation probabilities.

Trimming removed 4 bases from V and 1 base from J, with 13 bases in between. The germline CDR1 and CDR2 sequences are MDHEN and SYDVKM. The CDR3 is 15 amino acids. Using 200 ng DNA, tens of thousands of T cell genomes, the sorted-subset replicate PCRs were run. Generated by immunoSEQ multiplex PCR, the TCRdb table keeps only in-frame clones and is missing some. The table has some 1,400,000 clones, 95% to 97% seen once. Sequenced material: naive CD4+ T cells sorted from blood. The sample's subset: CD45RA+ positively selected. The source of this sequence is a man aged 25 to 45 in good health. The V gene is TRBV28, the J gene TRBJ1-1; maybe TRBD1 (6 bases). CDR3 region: CASSSYPTGNTEAFF. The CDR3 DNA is TGTGCCAGCAGTTCATACCCGACAGGGAACACTGAAGCTTTCTTT.